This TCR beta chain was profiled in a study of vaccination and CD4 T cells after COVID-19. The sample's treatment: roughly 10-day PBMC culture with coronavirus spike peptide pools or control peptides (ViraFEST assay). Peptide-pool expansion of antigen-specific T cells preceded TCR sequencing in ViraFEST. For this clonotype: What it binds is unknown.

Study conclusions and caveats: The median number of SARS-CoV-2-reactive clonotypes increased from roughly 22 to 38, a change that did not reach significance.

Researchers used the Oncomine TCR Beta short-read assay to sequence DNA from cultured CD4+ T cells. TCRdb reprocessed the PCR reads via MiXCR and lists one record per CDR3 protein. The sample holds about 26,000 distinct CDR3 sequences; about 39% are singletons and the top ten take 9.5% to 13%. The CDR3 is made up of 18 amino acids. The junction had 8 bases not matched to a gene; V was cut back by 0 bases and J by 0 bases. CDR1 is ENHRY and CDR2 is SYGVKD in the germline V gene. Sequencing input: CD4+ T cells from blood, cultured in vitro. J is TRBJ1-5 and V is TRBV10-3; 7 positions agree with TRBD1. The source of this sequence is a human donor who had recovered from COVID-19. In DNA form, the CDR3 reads TGTGCCATCAGTGAGTCGCCAGGGGGGGGTTATAGCAATCAGCCCCAGCATTTT. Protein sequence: CAISESPGGGYSNQPQHF.